These T cell receptor beta chains were read from a single sample in a study of human T cells and chemical hapten exposure. TCRdb reprocessed the RACE reads via MiXCR and lists one record per CDR3 protein. The profile shows 45,000 to 70,000 distinct CDR3 sequences, 9.3% of them singletons. This specimen was whole blood, taken in connection with sensitization to the hapten diphenylcyclopropenone (DPC). Every receptor here comes from a woman in her thirties or forties with alopecia areata. Some clones in this sample may be carry-over from other donors' samples. Each CDR3 is given with its conserved first and last residue. A D gene is named only where the DNA matches it firmly. Some rows mark clone size as missing; the rest say once, few, many or name a class of expanded clone.

>NA|TRBJ1-6|NA|TRBV20-1
TGCAGTGTGGGAAGGCGGGACTGGGATCGCTCCTATAATTCACCCCTCCACTTT
CSVGRRDWDRSYNSPLHF
>NA|TRBJ2-5|many|TRBV5-1
TGCGCCAGCAGCTTTGAGGGAGAGACCCAGTACTTC
CASSFEGETQYF
>TRBD1|TRBJ2-5|many|TRBV6-1
TGTGCCAGCAGTTTACGGGACAGGTTGTTGGCCCAGTACTTC
CASSLRDRLLAQYF
>NA|TRBJ1-2|few|TRBV2
TGTGCCAGCAGTGGGGCCCACTATGGCTACACCTTC
CASSGAHYGYTF
>NA|TRBJ1-2|many|TRBV7-8
TGTGCCAGCAGCTTAGATGAGGGGCGAGGCTACACCTTC
CASSLDEGRGYTF
>NA|TRBJ2-7|many|TRBV7-6
TGTGCCAGCAGCTTAGCGGCGGGCTCGGAGCAGTACTTC
CASSLAAGSEQYF
>NA|TRBJ1-6|NA|TRBV14
TGTGCCAGCAGCCAGAAGAGCTCCTATAATTCACCCCTCCACTTT
CASSQKSSYNSPLHF
>NA|TRBJ2-1|few|TRBV5-6
TGTGCCAGCAGCTTGGCTAGGCTAGAGCAGTTCTTC
CASSLARLEQFF
>TRBD1|TRBJ1-5|many|TRBV5-6
TGTGCCAGCAGCCCCGGGACAGGGAATAATCAGCCCCAGCATTTT
CASSPGTGNNQPQHF
>NA|TRBJ1-2|many|TRBV4-3
TGCGCCAGCAGCCAAGAAGGGGCAGCTTTCACCTTC
CASSQEGAAFTF
>NA|TRBJ2-7|many|TRBV4-3
TGCGCCAGCAGCCAAGATGTCATGGGAACCTACGAGCAGTACTTC
CASSQDVMGTYEQYF
>NA|TRBJ2-3|NA|TRBV5-1
TGCGCCAGCAGCGCGACCAGCACAGATACGCAGTATTTT
CASSATSTDTQYF
>NA|TRBJ1-2|many|TRBV7-9
TGTGCCACCCGTGTGGGGCAGCCGCTTAACTATGGCTACACCTTC
CATRVGQPLNYGYTF
>NA|TRBJ1-1|NA|TRBV5-6
TGTGCCAGCAGCTATACCGGGACCGCTGAAGCTTTCTTT
CASSYTGTAEAFF
>NA|TRBJ2-1|many|TRBV15
TGTGCCACCAGCAGAGATTACAGGAATGAGCAGTTCTTC
CATSRDYRNEQFF
>NA|TRBJ2-2|many|TRBV6-1
TGTGCCAGCAGTGTGAGGGGTGGACCCGGGGAGCTGTTTTTT
CASSVRGGPGELFF
>NA|TRBJ2-1|few|TRBV5-8
TGTGCCAGCAGCTTGAGGCAGGGGACTATCAATGAGCAGTTCTTC
CASSLRQGTINEQFF
>NA|TRBJ1-4|many|TRBV4-1
TGCGCCAGCAGCGACGGACCTAATGAAAAACTGTTTTTT
CASSDGPNEKLFF
>NA|TRBJ2-7|many|TRBV7-9
TGTGCCAGCAGCCCCAAGGGCCAGGGAGGCACCTACGAGCAGTACTTC
CASSPKGQGGTYEQYF
>TRBD2|TRBJ2-2|many|TRBV11-3
TGTGCCAGCAGCTCTGGACTAGCGGGGGGAAGCACCGGGGAGCTGTTTTTT
CASSSGLAGGSTGELFF
>TRBD2|TRBJ2-1|many|TRBV6-4
TGTGCCAGCAGCCCCGGGACTAAACTCTACAATGAGCAGTTCTTC
CASSPGTKLYNEQFF
>TRBD1|TRBJ1-2|many|TRBV7-6
TGTGCCAGCAGCTTAGTGGACAGGGATGGTGGCTACACCTTC
CASSLVDRDGGYTF
>NA|TRBJ2-1|few|TRBV5-6
TGTGCCAGCCGGGGGCGGGGCAATGAGCAGTTCTTC
CASRGRGNEQFF
>TRBD1|TRBJ1-1|few|TRBV6-5
TGTGCCAGCAAACGTCCGGGACAGGGCGGAGCTTTCTTT
CASKRPGQGGAFF
>NA|TRBJ2-5|many|TRBV5-1
TGCGCCAGCAGCCCCTTACTCCGGGAGACCCAGTACTTC
CASSPLLRETQYF
>TRBD2|TRBJ2-1|NA|TRBV3-1
TGTGCCAGCAGCCCCAGACTAGCGGGGGGGGCCGGCGACAATGAGCAGTTCTTC
CASSPRLAGGAGDNEQFF
>NA|TRBJ2-1|many|TRBV6-6
TGTGCCAGCAGTTACGGTCGTCTGGCCGATGAGCAGTTCTTC
CASSYGRLADEQFF
>NA|TRBJ1-3|NA|TRBV20-1
TGCAGTGCTAGAGTAAACCTGGGGGGTCAGGGCCTCTCTGGAAACACCATATATTTT
CSARVNLGGQGLSGNTIYF
>NA|TRBJ1-2|few|TRBV29-1
TGCAGCGCCTACGACAGGCCTGTCTATGGCTACACCTTC
CSAYDRPVYGYTF
>NA|TRBJ2-7|many|TRBV6-2/TRBV6-3
TGTGCCAGCAGTCTTCGTTCTTCAGGCGAGCAGTACTTC
CASSLRSSGEQYF
>TRBD1|TRBJ2-1|many|TRBV7-2
TGTGCCAGCAGCTTATTCTACAGGGGGTCGAATGAGCAGTTCTTC
CASSLFYRGSNEQFF
>NA|TRBJ2-1|many|TRBV11-3
TGTGCCAGCAGCTTAGAAATAGGTGAGCAGTTCTTC
CASSLEIGEQFF
>NA|TRBJ1-1|many|TRBV6-1
TGTGCCAGCAGTGAATATGGACACCAGAACACTGAAGCTTTCTTT
CASSEYGHQNTEAFF
>NA|TRBJ2-5|many|TRBV7-9
TGTGCCAGCAGACTCCAGACAGAAGTGGCCCAGTACTTC
CASRLQTEVAQYF
>NA|TRBJ2-5|few|TRBV7-2
TGTGCCAGCAGCATCGCGACTAGTTACCGAGAGACCCAGTACTTC
CASSIATSYRETQYF
>NA|TRBJ1-2|many|TRBV29-1
TGCAGCGTTGAGGGGGGGCGGAGATATGGCTACACCTTC
CSVEGGRRYGYTF
>TRBD1|TRBJ2-2|NA|TRBV4-3
TGCGCCAGCAGCCCCCCTGGGACAGAATTATACACCGGGGAGCTGTTTTTT
CASSPPGTELYTGELFF
>NA|TRBJ1-1|NA|TRBV5-1
TGCGCCAGCAGCTCGAGTGGGGCCAGAAACACTGAAGCTTTCTTT
CASSSSGARNTEAFF
>NA|TRBJ1-1|many|TRBV7-6
TGTGCCAGCAGCTCTCTTGAAGGGAGGACTGAAGCTTTCTTT
CASSSLEGRTEAFF
>NA|TRBJ1-5|many|TRBV6-6
TGTGCCAGCAGCTTCCCGGGGGGCAATCAGCCCCAGCATTTT
CASSFPGGNQPQHF
>TRBD1|TRBJ1-1|many|TRBV5-1
TGCGCCAGCAGCTTCTCCACCCGACAGGGCGGGTATGGCACTGAAGCTTTCTTT
CASSFSTRQGGYGTEAFF
>TRBD1|TRBJ1-2|many|TRBV29-1
TGCAGCGTTGAAGATGCGCGACAGGGGCTGGGGTATGGCTACACCTTC
CSVEDARQGLGYGYTF
>NA|TRBJ1-4|many|TRBV4-2
TGTGCCAGCAGCCAAGAGTCGGGGGCAACTAATGAAAAACTGTTTTTT
CASSQESGATNEKLFF
>NA|TRBJ1-5|many|TRBV4-1
TGCGCCAGCAGCCAAGTCAGGGGAAGCAATCAGCCCCAGCATTTT
CASSQVRGSNQPQHF